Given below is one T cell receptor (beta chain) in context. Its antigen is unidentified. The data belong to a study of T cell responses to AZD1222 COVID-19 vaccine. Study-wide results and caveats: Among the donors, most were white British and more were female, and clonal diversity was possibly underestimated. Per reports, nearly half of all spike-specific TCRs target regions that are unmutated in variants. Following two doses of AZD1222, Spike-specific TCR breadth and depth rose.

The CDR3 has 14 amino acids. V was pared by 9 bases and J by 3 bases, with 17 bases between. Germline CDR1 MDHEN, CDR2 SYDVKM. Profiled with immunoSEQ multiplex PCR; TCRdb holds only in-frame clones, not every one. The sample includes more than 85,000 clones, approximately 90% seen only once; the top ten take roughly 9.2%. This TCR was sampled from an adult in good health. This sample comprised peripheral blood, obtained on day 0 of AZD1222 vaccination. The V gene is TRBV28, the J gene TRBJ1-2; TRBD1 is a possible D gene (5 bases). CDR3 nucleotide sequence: TGTGCCAGTTTAGGTGGGGCTGGATACTATGGCTACACCTTC. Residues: CASLGGAGYYGYTF.